Listed here are 22 T cell receptor beta chains from one sample, sequenced in a study of cytomegalovirus exposure and HLA in healthy donors. In the PCR, 60 Vbeta and 13 Jbeta primers were used. Clones were read by immunoSEQ multiplex PCR, and TCRdb kept only the in-frame ones, dropping some. This sample yields about 170,000 clones, of which over 70% are seen a single time; less than 9% belongs to the top ten. The sequencing input was PBMCs. The receptor set was obtained from a man aged 30-40 years in good health and CMV-seropositive.

This clone was picked up a small number of times. DNA for the CDR3: TGTGCCACACCCGGGAGGCGGGGAGCCTACAATGAGCAGTTCTTC. Amino acid sequence: CATPGRRGAYNEQFF. This chain joins TRBV2 and TRBJ2-1; 7 bases are a match to TRBD2. Germline V gene data show CDR1 as SNHLY and CDR2 as FYNNEI. V gave up 10 bases and J gave up 2 bases; unmatched junction bases: 11. This CDR3 comprises 15 residues. Filled out from reference TRBV2 and TRBJ2-1, the complete variable domain reads EPEVTQTPSHQVTQMGQEVILRCVPISNHLYFYWYRQILGQKVEFLVSFYNNEISEKSEIFDDQFSVERPDGSNFTLKIRSTKLEDSAMYFCATPGRRGAYNEQFFGPGTRLTVL.

Only a few counts were recorded for this clone. V gene TRBV4-1 combines with J gene TRBJ1-1; D uncertain. The CDR3 covers 13 residues. Trimming left V 0 bases short and J 4 bases short, with 6 bases between. Germline-derived CDR1 and CDR2 are MGHRA and YSYEKL. The CDR3: CASSQDRSTEAFF. CDR3 nucleotides: TGCGCCAGCAGCCAAGATCGGTCCACTGAAGCTTTCTTT.

Concerning this clone itself: The junction differs from germline at one of its ends, possibly a read error. V and J are TRBV7-8 and TRBJ2-5, with TRBD1 as a possible D gene (6 bases). The CDR3 is 18 amino acids. Germline values: CDR1 SGHVS, CDR2 FQNEAQ. CDR3 nucleotide sequence: TGTGCCAGCAGCCTAGCCAGGATACCGCGGACAGCCCAAGAGACCCAGTACTTC. Residues: CASSLARIPRTAQETQYF.

J is TRBJ2-3 and V is TRBV25-1, with a weak D call TRBD2 (6 bases). The CDR3 consists of 15 residues. CDR1 and CDR2 (germline): MGHDK, SYGVNS. V was clipped by 4 bases and J by 6 bases, with 17 bases between them. DNA of the CDR3: TGTGCCAGCAGTGGAACGGGACTGGGCCAGGATACGCAGTATTTT. Translating gives CASSGTGLGQDTQYF.

This sequence joins TRBV7-2 and TRBJ2-1; perhaps TRBD2 as D (5 bases). The CDR3 sequence is 14 residues long. Germline CDR1 SGHTA, CDR2 FQGNSA. Trimming cost V 0 bases and J 6 bases, with 9 bases left between them. Written as DNA, the CDR3 is TGTGCCAGCAGCTTAGCACTAGGGTTCAATGAGCAGTTCTTC. Translated, it gives CASSLALGFNEQFF. The variable domain in full, completed from reference TRBV7-2 and TRBJ2-1, reads GAGVSQSPSNKVTEKGKDVELRCDPISGHTALYWYRQSLGQGLEFLIYFQGNSAPDKSGLPSDRFSAERTGGSVSTLTIQRTQQEDSAVYLCASSLALGFNEQFFGPGTRLTVL.

This clone was detected a few times. The chain uses TRBV10-1 and TRBJ2-1, with TRBD2 matching over 7 bases. This CDR3 is built from 15 residues. After removal of 3 bases from V and 2 bases from J, the junction contained 4 bases not matched to a gene. CDR1 and CDR2 (germline): WNHNN, SYGVQD (reference sequence). The CDR3 sequence is CASSDWEGPYNEQFF. The CDR3 DNA sequence: TGCGCCAGCAGTGATTGGGAGGGCCCCTACAATGAGCAGTTCTTC.

This clone was observed a single time. The rearrangement uses TRBV11-2 and TRBJ2-1, with 7 bases lining up with TRBD2. J lost 9 bases, V lost 5 bases, and 7 bases had no gene match. This CDR3 contains 13 residues. Germline V gene data show CDR1 as SGHAT and CDR2 as FQNNGV. Here the CDR3 DNA reads TGTGCCAGCAGCCGGGGGGTGTCGGTTGAGCAGTTCTTC. Translated, it gives CASSRGVSVEQFF.

The V gene is TRBV6-5, the J gene TRBJ1-2; D unclear. V dropped 6 bases and J dropped 5 bases, with 7 bases sitting between them. The CDR3 totals 11 residues. Germline V gene data show CDR1 as MNHEY and CDR2 as SVGAGI. The DNA for the CDR3 is TGTGCCAGCAGCCCGTCGTATGGCTACACCTTC. This codes for CASSPSYGYTF.

The J gene is TRBJ2-7, the V gene TRBV6-1; TRBD2 might be the D (6 bases). Germline loops: CDR1 MNHNS, CDR2 SASEGT. V was trimmed by 5 bases and J by 0 bases, leaving 14 bases between them. The CDR3 is 15 residues long. CDR3 region: CASSLGDGSSYEQYF. The CDR3 region has the DNA TGTGCCAGCAGTCTCGGGGACGGGAGCTCCTACGAGCAGTACTTC.

The V call is TRBV7-9, the J call TRBJ1-2; 9 nucleotides agree with TRBD1. Trimming at V came to 3 bases and at J to 1 base, leaving 6 bases not matched to a gene. CDR3 length: 16 amino acids. Germline-derived CDR1 and CDR2 are SEHNR and FQNEAQ (reference sequence). The CDR3 coding sequence is TGTGCCAGCAGCTTTCACCGGGACAGGGATAACTATGGCTACACCTTC. It is translated as CASSFHRDRDNYGYTF.

The chain is built from TRBV7-2 and TRBJ2-7; 10 nucleotides align to TRBD2. V was pared by 1 base and J by 7 bases, with 10 bases of the junction left unmatched. The germline V gene has CDR1 SGHTA and CDR2 FQGNSA. This CDR3 comprises 16 residues. For the CDR3, the DNA is TGTGCCAGCAGCTTAGACTTAGCGGGGGGCGGGGGTGAGCAGTACTTC. Encoded protein: CASSLDLAGGGGEQYF.

CDR3 DNA sequence: TGTGCCAGCACCCACGGGGGGGATAATTCACCCCTCCACTTT. Translation gives CASTHGGDNSPLHF. V usage is TRBV11-3 and J usage is TRBJ1-6; tentative D call: TRBD1 (5 bases). Germline V gene sequence: CDR1 SGHNT, CDR2 YENEEA. With 7 bases removed from V and 5 bases from J, the gap between germline ends came to 12 bases. CDR3 length equals 14 residues.

This clone has only one observation. The chain is built from TRBV13 and TRBJ2-1, with TRBD2 matching 8 bases. The germline gives CDR1 PRHDT, CDR2 FYEKMQ (reference sequence). CDR3 size: 15 residues. V gave up 3 bases and J gave up 5 bases; unmatched junction bases: 6. In DNA, the CDR3 is TGTGCCAGCAGCTTCACCGGGAGGGATAACAATGAGCAGTTCTTC. Translated: CASSFTGRDNNEQFF.

The rearrangement joins TRBV6-5 to TRBJ1-1; a possible D gene is TRBD1 (6 bases). This CDR3 region has 13 residues. Per the germline V gene, CDR1 is MNHEY and CDR2 is SVGAGI. The germline V and J ends were trimmed by 2 bases and 3 bases, with 7 bases remaining between them. The CDR3 DNA follows: TGTGCCAGCAGTTACCACAGGGACACTGAAGCTTTCTTT. It is translated as CASSYHRDTEAFF.

This chain links TRBV27 with TRBJ2-5; D might be TRBD2 (7 bases). The V gene lost 5 bases and the J gene lost 2 bases, with 12 bases spanning the gap. Germline-derived CDR1 and CDR2 are MNHEY and SMNVEV (reference sequence). CDR3 length equals 14 residues. The CDR3: CASSRGGDQETQYF. CDR3 sequence (DNA): TGTGCCAGCAGTCGAGGGGGGGATCAAGAGACCCAGTACTTC.

CDR3 nucleotides: TGTGCCAGCAGCGCCCACCTCACAGGGGGATTCTACAATGAGCAGTTCTTC. It encodes CASSAHLTGGFYNEQFF. The rearrangement joins TRBV11-3 to TRBJ2-1, with 8 bases lining up with TRBD1. Trimming took 5 bases from V and 3 from J; bases not matched to a gene: 12. Germline V gene lookup returns CDR1 SGHNT and CDR2 YENEEA. The CDR3 runs 17 residues.

V is TRBV18 and J is TRBJ2-5, with TRBD2 identical over 11 bases. V dropped 2 bases and J dropped 2; count of bases not matched to a gene: 4. CDR3 length equals 16 residues. From germline, CDR1 is KGHSH and CDR2 LQKENI. CDR3 DNA: TGTGCCAGCTCACCAGCTAGCGGGGGGAGACAAGAGACCCAGTACTTC. It is translated as CASSPASGGRQETQYF.

The chain couples TRBV30 to TRBJ2-5; TRBD2 matches at 10 bases. Germline V gene sequence: CDR1 GTSNPN, CDR2 SVGIG (reference sequence). CDR3 length: 12 residues. Trimming cost V 6 bases and J 6 bases; bases outside gene matches: 4. The CDR3 region is CACSSGSKTQYF. CDR3 bases: TGTGCCTGTTCTAGCGGGAGTAAGACCCAGTACTTC.

This chain uses TRBV7-3 with TRBJ2-1; D is perhaps TRBD2 (6 bases). Germline CDR1 reads SGHTA; CDR2 reads FQGTGA. The CDR3 is 16 residues long. Trimming cost V 1 base and J 0 bases, with 10 bases left between them. Written as DNA, the CDR3 is TGTGCCAGCAGCTTAAGCGGGAAGAGCTCCTACAATGAGCAGTTCTTC. It yields the protein CASSLSGKSSYNEQFF.

The chain has TRBV19 and TRBJ1-2; no firm D call. Germline CDR1 reads LNHDA; CDR2 reads SQIVND (reference sequence). Trimming removed 4 bases from V and 4 bases from J, with 19 bases in between. The CDR3 sequence is 16 residues long. The CDR3 sequence: CASSTAPPGAGYGYTF. The CDR3 DNA sequence: TGTGCCAGTAGTACCGCTCCCCCGGGAGCGGGCTATGGCTACACCTTC.

V is TRBV7-3 and J is TRBJ2-1; 9 bases agree with TRBD2. V gave up 1 base and J gave up 5 bases; unmatched junction bases: 3. In germline, CDR1 is SGHTA, CDR2 FQGTGA. The CDR3 spans 15 residues. CDR3: CASSLRLAANNEQFF. The CDR3 nucleotides read TGTGCCAGCAGCTTAAGACTAGCGGCCAACAATGAGCAGTTCTTC. Filled out from reference TRBV7-3 and TRBJ2-1, the complete variable domain reads GAGVSQTPSNKVTEKGKYVELRCDPISGHTALYWYRQSLGQGPEFLIYFQGTGAADDSGLPNDRFFAVRPEGSVSTLKIQRTERGDSAVYLCASSLRLAANNEQFFGPGTRLTVL.

V usage is TRBV27 and J usage is TRBJ2-7; 10 bases line up with TRBD1. The V segment lost 5 bases and the J segment 3 bases; nucleotides outside the gene matches: 10. CDR3 length equals 16 residues. Germline V gene sequence: CDR1 MNHEY, CDR2 SMNVEV (reference sequence). The CDR3 DNA is TGTGCCAGCAGTCGGGACAGGGGCCAGAGTTTCTACGAGCAGTACTTC. Its protein is CASSRDRGQSFYEQYF.